Sequencing of this T cell receptor (beta chain) was carried out in a study of T cells in Graves' hyperthyroidism and ophthalmopathy. Study information: Specimen type is peripheral blood, collected at initial diagnosis prior to any treatment.

Amplification targeted TCR beta CDR3 regions from RNA transcripts. When the TCR CDR3 underwent first-round RT-PCR, the HTBI primer set was used. TCRdb itself ran the multiplex PCR reads through MiXCR, one entry per CDR3 protein. The table includes 700,000 or so distinct CDR3 sequences, 16% detected once. Germline V gene sequence: CDR1 LNHDA, CDR2 SQIVND (reference sequence). The length of the CDR3 is 15 residues. Trimming took off 2 bases at V and 2 bases at J, with 9 bases between the two ends. Based on clinical symptoms, serum thyroxine and TRAb, thyroid ultrasound and orbital computed tomography, diagnoses were reached. An approximately 9.4 ml volume of fresh peripheral blood provided the PBMCs.

The sequencing sample was made of blood. This receptor was identified in a man aged 18-30 years with Graves' hyperthyroidism. The chain recombines TRBV19 with TRBJ2-2; D remains ambiguous. Here the CDR3 reads CASSIRQLNTGELFF. The CDR3 DNA follows: TGTGCCAGTAGTATACGTCAGCTAAACACCGGGGAGCTGTTTTTT.